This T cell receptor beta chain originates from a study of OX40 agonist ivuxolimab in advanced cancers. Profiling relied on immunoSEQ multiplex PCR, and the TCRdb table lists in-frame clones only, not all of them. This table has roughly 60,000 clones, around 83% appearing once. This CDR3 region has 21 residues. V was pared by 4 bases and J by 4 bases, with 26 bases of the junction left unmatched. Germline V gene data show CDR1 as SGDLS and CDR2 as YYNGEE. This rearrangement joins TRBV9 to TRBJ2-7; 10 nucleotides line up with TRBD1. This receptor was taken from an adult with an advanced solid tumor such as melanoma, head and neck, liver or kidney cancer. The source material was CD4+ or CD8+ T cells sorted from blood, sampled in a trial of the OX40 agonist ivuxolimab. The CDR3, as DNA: TGTGCCAGCAGCATAAACCCACCCGGGACAGGGGCCCAGAATCGAATGTACGAGCAGTACTTC. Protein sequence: CASSINPPGTGAQNRMYEQYF.